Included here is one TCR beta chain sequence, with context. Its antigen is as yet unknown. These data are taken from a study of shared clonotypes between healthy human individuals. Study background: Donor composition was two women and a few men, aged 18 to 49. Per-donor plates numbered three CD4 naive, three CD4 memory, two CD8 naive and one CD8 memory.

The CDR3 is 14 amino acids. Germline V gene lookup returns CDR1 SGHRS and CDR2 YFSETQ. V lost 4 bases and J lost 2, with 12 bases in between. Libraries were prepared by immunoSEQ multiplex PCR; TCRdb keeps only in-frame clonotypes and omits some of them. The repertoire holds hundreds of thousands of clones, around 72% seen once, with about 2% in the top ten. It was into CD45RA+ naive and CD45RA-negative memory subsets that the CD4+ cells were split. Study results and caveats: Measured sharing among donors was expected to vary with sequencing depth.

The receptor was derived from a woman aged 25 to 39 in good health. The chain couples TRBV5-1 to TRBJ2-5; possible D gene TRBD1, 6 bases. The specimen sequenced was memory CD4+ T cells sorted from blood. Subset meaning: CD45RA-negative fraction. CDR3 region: CASSPRTAQETQYF. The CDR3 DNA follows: TGCGCCAGCAGCCCAAGGACAGCGCAAGAGACCCAGTACTTC.